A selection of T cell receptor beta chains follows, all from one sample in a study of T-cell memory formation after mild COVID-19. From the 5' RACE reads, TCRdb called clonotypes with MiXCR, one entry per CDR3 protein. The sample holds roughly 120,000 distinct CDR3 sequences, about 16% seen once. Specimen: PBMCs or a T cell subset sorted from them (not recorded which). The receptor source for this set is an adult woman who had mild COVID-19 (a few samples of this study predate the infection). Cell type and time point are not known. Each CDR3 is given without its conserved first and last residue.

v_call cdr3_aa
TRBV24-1 ATSDATGSGEQF
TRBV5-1 ASSLEVSRDEQY
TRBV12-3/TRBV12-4 ASKGGRTYEQY
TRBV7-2 ASSDRQGRNEKLF
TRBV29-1 SVSRDRVSEQY
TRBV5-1 ASTGESGTGELY
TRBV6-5 ASSSRTGGNVGELF
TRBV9 ASSDGDADTQY
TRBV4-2 ASSQSLAGGAMTGELF
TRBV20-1 SASGVSNTGELF
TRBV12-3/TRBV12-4 ASSSGTISYEQY
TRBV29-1 SVMTGNYGYT
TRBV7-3 ASSLGGRSEQF
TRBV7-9 ASSTEQSGGQPQH
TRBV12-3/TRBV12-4 ASRVVMGDGETQY
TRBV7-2 ASSLGSPVNTGELF
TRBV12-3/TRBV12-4 ASSWGLAGEGQETQY
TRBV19 ASRDRPHQTDTQY
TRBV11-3 ASSLQAGSYNEQF
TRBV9 ASSPRNTGSYT
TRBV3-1 ASSASGTEAF
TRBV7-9 ASSVLGQGAYNEQF
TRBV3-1 ASSPTSGGTDTQY
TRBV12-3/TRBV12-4 ASILGTSGTTGELF
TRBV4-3 ASSQEGNRGETQY
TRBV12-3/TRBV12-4 ASSLARLADQY
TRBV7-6 ASSLKQGVNEQY
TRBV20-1 SASLRGNYGYT
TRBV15 ATSRGQMNTEAF
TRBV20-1 SARGRLAGTDTQY
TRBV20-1 SARKKIAGADTQY
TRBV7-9 ASSFAVTGELF
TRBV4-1 ASSRTGGSYNEQF
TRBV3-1 ASSSTFRNGIGELF
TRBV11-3 ASSFASGTGEYEQY
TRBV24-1 ATSDPGTSGRAAETQY
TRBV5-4 ASSLVGGAYGYT
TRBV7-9 ASSSTDPERRGGSYEQY
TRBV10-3 AISMNTEAF
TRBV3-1 ASQGQKSYT
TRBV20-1 SATTSDHEQF
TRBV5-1 ASSLAGSEQY
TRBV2 ASRAEQGRNQPQH
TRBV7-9 ASSPAIGGGYEQY
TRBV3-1 ASSQPNPAGLY
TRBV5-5 ASSLSGSDIQY
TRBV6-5 ASSYSSGSYEQY
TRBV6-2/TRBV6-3 ASSYPLAGVEGEQF
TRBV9 ASSVGPLGTGDTGELF
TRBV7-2 ASSLDRSEQY
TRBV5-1 ASSLGAGGPHNEQF
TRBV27 ASSLLAVPSTDTQY
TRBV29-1 SVDGRPGIQETQY
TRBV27 ASSFNRDQPQN
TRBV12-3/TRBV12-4 ASRSNRVFGTEAF
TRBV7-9 ASSLPQPYNEQF
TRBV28 ASSLSTGLGSLGNTIY